The T cell receptor (beta chain) described here comes from a study of response to subunit inactivated influenza vaccine. This clonotype was detected many times. TCRdb reanalysed the RT-PCR reads using MiXCR and keeps one entry per CDR3 protein. In the table there are about 500,000 distinct CDR3 sequences, more than 15% of which are singletons. Specimen: CD4+ T cells sorted from PBMCs, collected roughly 24 months after vaccination. The receptor was isolated from a man between 50 and 69 years old who received an inactivated influenza vaccine.

The CDR3 region has the DNA TGTGCCAGCAGCTCGGTGGCGGGGGGCCAATCTGATACGCAGTATTTT. Translation: CASSSVAGGQSDTQYF. V usage is TRBV7-2 and J usage is TRBJ2-3, with 8 positions matching TRBD2. This CDR3 is built from 16 residues. V dropped 4 bases and J dropped 6; count of bases not matched to a gene: 12. CDR1 and CDR2 from the germline V gene are SGHTA and FQGNSA. Supplemented by reference TRBV7-2 and TRBJ2-3, the full variable domain reads GAGVSQSPSNKVTEKGKDVELRCDPISGHTALYWYRQSLGQGLEFLIYFQGNSAPDKSGLPSDRFSAERTGGSVSTLTIQRTQQEDSAVYLCASSSVAGGQSDTQYFGPGTRLTVL.